The 9 T cell receptor beta chains below all came from one sample that was sequenced in a study of cytomegalovirus exposure and HLA in healthy donors. Primers for the PCR totalled 60 Vbeta and 13 Jbeta. The data were produced by immunoSEQ multiplex PCR, yet TCRdb's version contains in-frame clones alone and is incomplete. The sample contains over 150,000 clones, over 65% of which appear only once. The source material was PBMCs. These receptors came from a woman aged 60-75 years in good health and CMV-seropositive.

V gene TRBV7-2 combines with J gene TRBJ2-7; 11 nucleotides agree with TRBD2. The CDR3 sequence is 17 residues long. Germline assignment: CDR1 SGHTA and CDR2 FQGNSA. V lost 5 bases to trimming and J lost 0 bases; unmatched junction nucleotides: 9. In nucleotides, the CDR3 is TGTGCCAGCAGCCCCCCGGGACTAGCGGATAGCTCCTACGAGCAGTACTTC. Protein: CASSPPGLADSSYEQYF.

The rearrangement uses TRBV6-1 and TRBJ2-5, with D possibly being TRBD1 (5 bases). The DNA end is a closer match to TRBJ2-7, so the J assignment may be wrong. The CDR3 contains 14 residues. CDR1 and CDR2 (germline): MNHNS, SASEGT. CDR3 coding DNA: TGTGCCAGCTCAGGGCGGATAACTTCCTACGAGCAGTACTTC. Protein sequence: CASSGRITSYEQYF.

This clone was seen just once. This same CDR3 is encoded by further DNA sequences in the sample. The chain joins TRBV10-3 to TRBJ1-5, with D uncertain. CDR1 is ENHRY, CDR2 SYGVKD, per germline. This CDR3 spans 13 amino acids. Between the trimmed V and J ends, which lost 3 bases and 3 bases, there was a span of 6 bases. The CDR3 nucleotides are TGTGCCATCAGTGAATCCCTCAATCAGCCCCAGCATTTT. Its protein product is CAISESLNQPQHF.

The chain is built from TRBV5-1 and TRBJ2-1; 7 bases align to TRBD2. The V gene end was trimmed by 3 bases and the J gene end by 5 bases; junction bases not matched to a gene: 8. The length of the CDR3 is 15 residues. CDR1 SGHRS and CDR2 YFSETQ come from the germline V gene. For the CDR3, the DNA is TGCGCCAGCAGCTCCGGGAGGCAGTTCAACAATGAGCAGTTCTTC. This sequence encodes CASSSGRQFNNEQFF.

This clone appeared once. The chain recombines TRBV27 with TRBJ1-1; tentative D call: TRBD1 (6 bases). Germline V CDR1 and CDR2: MNHEY, SMNVEV (reference sequence). Trimming cost V 6 bases and J 7 bases, with 15 bases left between them. The CDR3 sequence is 13 residues long. CDR3 bases: TGTGCCAGCAGCGCACAGGGAGGGGGTGAAGCTTTCTTT. It translates to CASSAQGGGEAFF.

The chain is built from TRBV27 and TRBJ2-2; 12 bases line up with TRBD1. The trim removed 5 bases at V and 11 bases at J, leaving 15 bases unmatched. From germline, CDR1 is MNHEY and CDR2 SMNVEV (reference sequence). This CDR3 has 17 amino acids. The DNA of the CDR3 is TGTGCCAGCAGTGGGCGGGGGACAGGGGGCAAATGGCGAGAGCTGTTTTTT. Residues: CASSGRGTGGKWRELFF.

The V and J genes are TRBV6-1 and TRBJ1-1; D is unclear. Trimming took off 1 base at V and 2 bases at J, with 8 bases between the two ends. The CDR3 loop spans 14 amino acids. CDR1 is MNHNS, CDR2 SASEGT, per germline. The DNA of the CDR3 is TGTGCCAGCAGTGAAGGGGGAGCCAACACTGAAGCTTTCTTT. Its protein product is CASSEGGANTEAFF.

V and J are TRBV5-1 and TRBJ1-5, with D unresolved. V was shortened by 0 bases and J by 7 bases, with 14 bases between the two germline ends. The germline gives CDR1 SGHRS, CDR2 YFSETQ. The CDR3 contains 15 residues. The CDR3 spells CASSLAGGINQPQHF. In nucleotides, the CDR3 is TGCGCCAGCAGCTTGGCCGGAGGGATCAACCAGCCCCAGCATTTT.

This chain links TRBV5-1 with TRBJ1-2; D perhaps matches TRBD1 (5 bases). Trimming removed 0 bases at V and 4 bases at J, with 7 bases between. CDR1 is SGHRS, CDR2 YFSETQ, per germline. This CDR3 is built from 13 residues. The CDR3 region is CASSLGQPYGYTF. DNA of the CDR3: TGCGCCAGCAGCTTGGGACAGCCCTATGGCTACACCTTC.